These T cell receptor beta chains were read from a single sample in a study of cytomegalovirus exposure and HLA in healthy donors. The protocol was immunoSEQ multiplex PCR, while the TCRdb copy is restricted to in-frame clones and leaves out a portion. The profile shows about 150,000 clones, about 80% of them singletons. Sequencing was performed on PBMCs. The source of these receptors is a woman between 50 and 59 years old in good health and CMV-seropositive. CDR3s include the opening cysteine and the closing phenylalanine or tryptophan. Fields, in order: V gene, D gene, J gene, clone size, CDR3 protein, CDR3 DNA. The D gene is left open where the match is weak. Not all rows give a size; the values are once, few, many and, for expanded clones, a class.

TRBV29-1	NA	TRBJ2-7	NA	CSVAGNEQYF	TGCAGCGTTGCGGGGAACGAGCAGTACTTC
TRBV27	NA	TRBJ2-3	NA	CASSHQGTDTQYF	TGTGCCAGCAGCCACCAGGGAACAGATACGCAGTATTTT
TRBV30	NA	TRBJ1-1	NA	CAWSGKARGMNTEAFF	TGTGCCTGGAGTGGGAAGGCCAGGGGAATGAACACTGAAGCTTTCTTT
TRBV11-2	NA	TRBJ2-1	NA	CASSSGEQFF	TGTGCCAGCAGCTCGGGTGAGCAGTTCTTC
TRBV5-1	NA	TRBJ2-3	few	CASRARGPSTDTQYF	TGCGCCAGCCGGGCGCGGGGCCCGAGCACAGATACGCAGTATTTT
TRBV20-1	NA	TRBJ1-2	NA	CSADSYGYTF	TGCAGTGCGGACTCCTATGGCTACACCTTC
TRBV27	TRBD2	TRBJ2-7	few	CASSLSGGGYEQYF	TGTGCCAGCAGTTTATCGGGGGGGGGCTACGAGCAGTACTTC
TRBV5-1	TRBD1	TRBJ1-1	NA	CASSPDRWDTEAFF	TGCGCCAGCAGCCCGGACAGGTGGGACACTGAAGCTTTCTTT
TRBV27	TRBD1	TRBJ1-2	NA	CASSPTGGYGYTF	TGTGCCAGCAGCCCAACAGGGGGCTATGGCTACACCTTC
TRBV9	NA	TRBJ1-6	NA	CASSASSGFSSPLHF	TGTGCCAGCAGCGCTTCGTCAGGGTTCAGTTCACCCCTCCACTTT
TRBV19	TRBD2	TRBJ2-1	NA	CASSVTSGGARYEQFF	TGTGCCAGTAGTGTAACTAGCGGGGGGGCTCGTTATGAGCAGTTCTTC
TRBV4-1	NA	TRBJ1-2	once	CASSPSGNYGYTF	TGCGCCAGCAGCCCGTCGGGAAACTATGGCTACACCTTC
TRBV7-6	NA	TRBJ2-7	NA	CASSPEGSYEQYF	TGTGCCAGCAGCCCGGAGGGGTCCTACGAGCAGTACTTC
TRBV7-9	NA	TRBJ2-3	NA	CASSPDSSKDTQYF	TGTGCCAGCAGCCCGGACTCCTCCAAAGATACGCAGTATTTT
TRBV19	NA	TRBJ1-5	few	CASSITGEGNQPQHF	TGTGCCAGTAGTATAACCGGGGAAGGCAATCAGCCCCAGCATTTT
TRBV5-1	NA	TRBJ2-3	once	CASSLALARDTQYF	TGCGCCAGCAGCTTGGCATTAGCAAGAGATACGCAGTATTTT
TRBV5-1	NA	TRBJ1-4	NA	CASSLARGPNEKLFF	TGCGCCAGCAGCTTGGCCAGGGGACCTAATGAAAAACTGTTTTTT
TRBV29-1	NA	TRBJ2-3	NA	CSVDQRARGTDTQYF	TGCAGCGTAGATCAGCGGGCTAGGGGCACAGATACGCAGTATTTT
TRBV7-2	NA	TRBJ2-7	NA	CASSLELQGEQYF	TGTGCCAGCAGCTTAGAGTTACAGGGCGAGCAGTACTTC
TRBV7-2	NA	TRBJ1-6	NA	CASSSGMGPLHF	TGTGCCAGCAGCTCGGGGATGGGGCCCCTCCACTTT
TRBV7-2	NA	TRBJ2-3	NA	CASSHSTVGEDTQYF	TGTGCCAGCAGCCATAGTACGGTCGGGGAAGATACGCAGTATTTT
TRBV7-6	NA	TRBJ1-1	NA	CASSFTPGRVDTEAFF	TGTGCCAGCAGCTTTACCCCAGGGCGAGTGGACACTGAAGCTTTCTTT
TRBV10-3	TRBD1	TRBJ1-2	NA	CAARQGGQYGYTF	TGTGCCGCCAGACAGGGGGGGCAATATGGCTACACCTTC
TRBV25-1	NA	TRBJ1-1	NA	CASSENEGRELPEAFF	TGTGCCAGCAGTGAAAATGAGGGAAGGGAATTGCCTGAAGCTTTCTTT
TRBV19	NA	TRBJ1-5	NA	CASSITGNQPQHF	TGTGCCAGTAGTATTACAGGCAATCAGCCCCAGCATTTT
TRBV7-6	NA	TRBJ1-2	NA	CASSARTEGGGYTF	TGTGCCAGCAGCGCCCGGACAGAAGGAGGTGGCTACACCTTC
TRBV4-3	NA	TRBJ2-2	once	CASSQEYGGRGTGELFF	TGCGCCAGCAGCCAAGAATATGGAGGGCGAGGGACCGGGGAGCTGTTTTTT
TRBV18	TRBD1	TRBJ1-1	few	CASSKEGEGQGAYAEAFF	TGTGCCAGCTCAAAGGAGGGGGAGGGGCAGGGGGCATACGCTGAAGCTTTCTTT
TRBV18	TRBD1	TRBJ1-4	NA	CASSPTQGAGEKLFF	TGTGCCAGCTCACCAACACAGGGGGCTGGTGAAAAACTGTTTTTT
TRBV19	TRBD1	TRBJ1-6	NA	CASTSGQQGSPLHF	TGTGCCAGTACCTCGGGACAGCAAGGATCACCCCTCCACTTT
TRBV18	TRBD2	TRBJ2-1	NA	CASSPRLAVAYNEQFF	TGTGCCAGCTCACCAAGACTAGCGGTCGCCTACAATGAGCAGTTCTTC
TRBV5-5	NA	TRBJ2-7	NA	CASSLITSNYEQYF	TGTGCCAGCAGCTTGATAACCAGTAACTACGAGCAGTACTTC
TRBV4-3	NA	TRBJ1-1	NA	CASSQDLGTPNTEAFF	TGCGCCAGCAGCCAAGATCTGGGGACTCCGAACACTGAAGCTTTCTTT
TRBV30	TRBD1	TRBJ2-1	NA	CASGQGDEQFF	TGTGCCTCCGGACAGGGGGATGAGCAGTTCTTC
TRBV28	NA	TRBJ2-7	NA	CASSLLRGNEQYF	TGTGCCAGCAGTTTATTAAGGGGTAACGAGCAGTACTTC
TRBV27	TRBD2	TRBJ2-7	NA	CASSPWTSGYEQYF	TGTGCCAGCAGTCCGTGGACTAGCGGCTACGAGCAGTACTTC
TRBV7-2	TRBD2	TRBJ2-7	NA	CASSLLPGTSQAKQYF	TGTGCCAGCAGCCTCCTCCCCGGGACTAGTCAGGCTAAGCAGTACTTC
TRBV29-1	NA	TRBJ1-1	NA	CSVDKGGGYNGAFF	TGCAGCGTTGATAAGGGGGGGGGTTATAACGGAGCTTTCTTT
TRBV5-6	TRBD1	TRBJ2-3	NA	CASSLGTGYITDTQYF	TGTGCCAGCAGCTTGGGGACAGGATACATCACAGATACGCAGTATTTT
TRBV7-2	NA	TRBJ1-5	NA	CASSFKGGGQPQHF	TGTGCCAGCAGCTTTAAAGGCGGTGGTCAGCCCCAGCATTTT
TRBV30	TRBD2	TRBJ2-1	NA	CAWRALTSGGFNEQFF	TGTGCCTGGAGGGCCCTGACTAGCGGGGGCTTCAATGAGCAGTTCTTC
TRBV18	TRBD1	TRBJ1-6	NA	CASSAGQGSRNSPLHF	TGTGCCAGCTCGGCCGGACAGGGCTCGAGGAATTCACCCCTCCACTTT
TRBV5-4	NA	TRBJ2-7	NA	CASSLFSLGSGEQYF	TGTGCCAGCAGCCTCTTCAGCCTAGGCAGTGGCGAGCAGTACTTC
TRBV18	NA	TRBJ1-2	NA	CASSSQRVQGYTF	TGTGCCAGCTCATCCCAGAGGGTTCAGGGCTACACCTTC
TRBV7-9	NA	TRBJ1-2	NA	CASSAIDGGWGYTF	TGTGCCAGCAGCGCAATCGACGGCGGATGGGGCTACACCTTC
TRBV6-1	NA	TRBJ2-3	NA	CASSVASVQDTQYF	TGTGCCAGCAGTGTGGCTAGCGTTCAAGATACGCAGTATTTT
TRBV6-5	NA	TRBJ2-3	NA	CASGGASTDTQYF	TGTGCCAGTGGAGGGGCTAGCACAGATACGCAGTATTTT
TRBV7-3	NA	TRBJ1-1	NA	CASSLIPGMNTEAFF	TGTGCCAGCAGCTTAATTCCGGGGATGAACACTGAAGCTTTCTTT
TRBV28	TRBD1	TRBJ1-2	once	CASRHDRDYGYTF	TGTGCCAGCAGACACGACAGGGACTATGGCTACACCTTC
TRBV2	NA	TRBJ2-3	NA	CASRDTGPTDTQYF	TGTGCCAGCAGAGATACAGGGCCCACAGATACGCAGTATTTT
TRBV5-4	TRBD2	TRBJ2-2	NA	CASSPGGTRNTGELFF	TGTGCCAGCTCCCCCGGTGGGACTAGGAACACCGGGGAGCTGTTTTTT
TRBV6-1	TRBD1	TRBJ1-5	once	CASSEGQGVSFPLPQHF	TGTGCCAGCAGTGAAGGACAGGGGGTGAGTTTCCCCCTCCCCCAGCATTTT
TRBV4-3	TRBD2	TRBJ2-3	NA	CASSQPTSGGGTDTQYF	TGCGCCAGCAGCCAACCGACTAGCGGGGGGGGCACAGATACGCAGTATTTT
TRBV30	NA	TRBJ1-1	few	CAWSASEDTEAFF	TGTGCCTGGAGTGCTTCGGAGGACACTGAAGCTTTCTTT
TRBV6-1	NA	TRBJ1-5	NA	CASSTTGTGQPQHF	TGTGCCAGCAGTACAACAGGGACGGGGCAGCCCCAGCATTTT
TRBV5-1	NA	TRBJ2-7	NA	CASSLERPTYEQYF	TGCGCCAGCAGCTTGGAGCGGCCAACCTACGAGCAGTACTTC
TRBV2	TRBD1	TRBJ1-2	few	CASTWDRGSGGYTF	TGTGCCAGCACCTGGGACAGGGGTTCGGGTGGCTACACCTTC